This record concerns one TCR beta chain sequence. The sample belongs to a study of blood T cell repertoires in COVID-19. Categorization into cohorts depended on clinical history that participants reported. TCRdb keeps only in-frame clones here, not all; method: immunoSEQ multiplex PCR. The sample consists of over 120,000 clones, about 86% of them appearing once. The sequencing input was PBMCs or T cells enriched from blood (not recorded which). This TCR came from a man between 45 and 60 years old who had recovered from COVID-19.

This chain's CDR3 is CASSSITGGVSYGYTF. CDR3 nucleotides: TGTGCCAGCAGTTCCATAACAGGGGGGGTGAGCTATGGCTACACCTTC. The chain employs TRBV28 and TRBJ1-2; the match to TRBD1 covers 8 bases. V lost 4 bases, J lost 4 bases, and 11 bases stayed unmatched. CDR3 length equals 16 residues. Germline V gene sequence: CDR1 MDHEN, CDR2 SYDVKM.